Below are 18 T cell receptor beta chains sequenced from a single sample in a study of blood T cell dynamics during melanoma immunotherapy. The time point denotes: pre-treatment baseline. Clones were sequenced by immunoSEQ multiplex PCR, and TCRdb holds only the in-frame ones, with some missing. This table holds 9,500 to 11,000 clones, about 91% found once. Sequenced here: blood, sampled from a patient treated with checkpoint blockade. All receptors derive from a human donor with melanoma.

The chain links TRBV11-2 to TRBJ2-7; either TRBD1 or TRBD2 may supply D (5 bases each). Trimming removed 5 bases at V and 7 bases at J, with 18 bases between. There are 14 residues in the CDR3. Germline V CDR1 and CDR2: SGHAT, FQNNGV. Here the CDR3 reads CASSNRDAAREQYF. The CDR3 DNA is TGTGCCAGCAGCAACCGGGACGCCGCAAGGGAGCAGTACTTC. Variable domain in full (rest from reference TRBV11-2 and TRBJ2-7): EAGVAQSPRYKIIEKRQSVAFWCNPISGHATLYWYQQILGQGPKLLIQFQNNGVVDDSQLPKDRFSAERLKGVDSTLKIQPAKLEDSAVYLCASSNRDAAREQYFGPGTRLTVT.

The chain couples TRBV10-3 to TRBJ2-5; TRBD2 matches 10 bases. Trimming took 3 bases from V and 3 from J; bases not matched to a gene: 4. CDR3 length equals 15 residues. From germline, CDR1 is ENHRY and CDR2 SYGVKD. The CDR3 region has the DNA TGTGCCATCAGTGATCCTAGCGGGAGCAAAGAGACCCAGTACTTC. It encodes CAISDPSGSKETQYF.

Only one count was recorded for this clone. The genes are TRBV6-1 and TRBJ1-3, with a weak D call TRBD1 (6 bases). Germline values: CDR1 MNHNS, CDR2 SASEGT. Between the trimmed V and J ends, which lost 7 bases and 2 bases, there was a span of 12 bases. The CDR3 runs to 14 residues. Here the CDR3 DNA reads TGTGCCAGCACCGTCGACAGGACTGGAAACACCATATATTTT. Translation gives CASTVDRTGNTIYF.

This chain links TRBV4-1 with TRBJ2-7; D not certain. Trimming shortened V by 0 bases and J by 5 bases, and 8 bases separated the two germline ends. Germline V CDR1 and CDR2: MGHRA, YSYEKL. The CDR3 has 13 amino acids. CDR3 sequence: CASSQDPANEQYF. DNA for the CDR3: TGCGCCAGCAGCCAAGATCCCGCAAACGAGCAGTACTTC.

This clone was counted a few times. The chain carries TRBV5-1 and TRBJ2-5; TRBD2 matches at 8 bases. The germline CDR1 and CDR2 sequences are SGHRS and YFSETQ. The J segment lost 2 bases and the V segment lost 4 bases, leaving 7 bases of the junction unmatched. This CDR3 region has 15 residues. The CDR3 loop is CASSLGSSGQETQYF. The CDR3 DNA sequence: TGCGCCAGCAGCCTGGGATCTAGCGGGCAAGAGACCCAGTACTTC.

In this sample, this clone turned up once. The chain has TRBV5-5 and TRBJ2-5; D not resolved. The germline V and J ends were trimmed by 1 base and 1 base, with 11 bases remaining between them. The CDR3 is 15 residues long. In germline, CDR1 is SGHKS, CDR2 YYEKEE (reference sequence). The CDR3 reads CASSLIAVVQETQYF. The CDR3 nucleotides are TGTGCCAGCAGCTTGATCGCAGTGGTCCAAGAGACCCAGTACTTC.

This clone was picked up a small number of times. The rearrangement joins TRBV30 to TRBJ1-2, with D unclear. Trimming stripped 3 bases from V and 7 bases from J, with 18 bases between. The germline V gene has CDR1 GTSNPN and CDR2 SVGIG (reference sequence). This CDR3 has 14 amino acids. CDR3 protein: CAWSGTAPRFGYTF. The CDR3 coding sequence is TGTGCCTGGAGCGGTACCGCACCCAGGTTTGGCTACACCTTC.

This chain joins TRBV4-3 and TRBJ1-5; D is unclear. CDR1 and CDR2 (germline): LGHNA, YSLEER. Trimming cost V 0 bases and J 0 bases, with 6 bases left between them. The length of the CDR3 is 15 residues. The CDR3 DNA follows: TGCGCCAGCAGCCAAGACAGGTATAGCAATCAGCCCCAGCATTTT. It encodes CASSQDRYSNQPQHF.

The V call is TRBV7-2, the J call TRBJ2-5; TRBD2 matches at 10 bases. Germline V gene data show CDR1 as SGHTA and CDR2 as FQGNSA. This CDR3 is 15 amino acids long. Trimming removed 1 base from V and 7 bases from J; junction bases left unmatched: 6. CDR3 residues: CASSLVSRTSGTQYF. The DNA of the CDR3 is TGTGCCAGCAGCTTAGTGTCCAGGACTAGCGGGACCCAGTACTTC.

V usage is TRBV4-2 and J usage is TRBJ1-2, with D maybe TRBD1 (5 bases). The CDR3 runs to 16 residues. The V end was cut by 4 bases, the J end by 3 bases, with 18 bases between. Per germline, CDR1 LGHNA and CDR2 YNFKEQ. CDR3 sequence reads: CASSLEGTAGDYGYTF. CDR3 bases: TGTGCCAGCAGCCTTGAGGGGACCGCCGGGGACTATGGCTACACCTTC.

The chain uses TRBV9 and TRBJ2-1, with 8 bases that match TRBD2. The CDR3 spans 15 residues. V trimming: 3 bases; J trimming: 10 bases; junction bases outside the gene matches: 12. Germline V CDR1 and CDR2: SGDLS, YYNGEE. Here the CDR3 DNA reads TGTGCCAGCAGCGGCACTAGCGGCCCCACGGGAGAGCAGTTCTTC. Amino acid sequence: CASSGTSGPTGEQFF.

The genes are TRBV6-5 and TRBJ2-2, with 7 bases matching TRBD1. The CDR3 totals 16 residues. Germline CDR1 is MNHEY and CDR2 is SVGAGI. V shed 2 bases and J 2 bases; nucleotides not matched to a gene: 5. In DNA, the CDR3 is TGTGCCAGCAGTTACGCCGAGGGGGCTAACACCGGGGAGCTGTTTTTT. This sequence encodes CASSYAEGANTGELFF.

The gene calls are TRBV9 and TRBJ2-7; possible D gene TRBD1, 5 bases. The CDR3 extends over 15 amino acids. V was cut by 0 bases and J by 3 bases, with 13 bases left in between. Germline CDR1 and CDR2: SGDLS and YYNGEE. CDR3 loop: CASSVGNRRNYEQYF. The CDR3 coding sequence is TGTGCCAGCAGCGTAGGTAACAGGAGAAACTACGAGCAGTACTTC.

The chain combines TRBV28 with TRBJ1-5, with 7 bases identical to TRBD1. This CDR3 is built from 14 residues. V shed 2 bases and J 11 bases; nucleotides not matched to a gene: 9. Germline-derived CDR1 and CDR2 are MDHEN and SYDVKM. The CDR3 nucleotides are TGTGCCAGCAGTTTAGCAGGGGGGGCATCGGCCCAGCATTTT. It encodes CASSLAGGASAQHF.

The chain uses TRBV4-2 and TRBJ1-1; possible D gene TRBD1, 5 bases. V was shortened by 0 bases and J by 6 bases, with 8 bases between the two germline ends. The CDR3 length is 13 residues. Germline assignment: CDR1 LGHNA and CDR2 YNFKEQ. CDR3 coding DNA: TGTGCCAGCAGCCAAGATAAGGGGTCTGAAGCTTTCTTT. It specifies CASSQDKGSEAFF.

The chain joins TRBV11-2 to TRBJ1-6; D is perhaps TRBD1 (5 bases). The germline V gene encodes CDR1 SGHAT and CDR2 FQNNGV. The CDR3 is made up of 16 amino acids. The V and J ends lost 3 bases and 6 bases respectively, with 15 bases between them. CDR3 region: CASSFGIRVANSPLHF. DNA for the CDR3: TGTGCCAGCAGCTTCGGAATCAGGGTGGCTAATTCACCCCTCCACTTT.

This clone was picked up one time. The chain uses TRBV27 and TRBJ2-7; the D gene is possibly TRBD1 (5 bases). Germline V lookup: CDR1 MNHEY, CDR2 SMNVEV (reference sequence). The CDR3 contains 14 residues. Trimming removed 5 bases from V and 3 bases from J, with 14 bases in between. The DNA of the CDR3 is TGTGCCAGCAGTCCAGGGTATCTGGACTACGAGCAGTACTTC. Its protein product is CASSPGYLDYEQYF.

The CDR3 sequence is CASSFTEGGAGREQYF. CDR3 DNA: TGTGCCAGCAGTTTTACTGAGGGGGGAGCGGGACGCGAGCAGTACTTC. V gene TRBV2 combines with J gene TRBJ2-7; maybe TRBD2 (7 bases). CDR3 length equals 16 residues. CDR1 is SNHLY and CDR2 is FYNNEI in the germline V gene. The V end lost 5 bases, the J end lost 6 bases, and 23 bases lay between the germline ends.